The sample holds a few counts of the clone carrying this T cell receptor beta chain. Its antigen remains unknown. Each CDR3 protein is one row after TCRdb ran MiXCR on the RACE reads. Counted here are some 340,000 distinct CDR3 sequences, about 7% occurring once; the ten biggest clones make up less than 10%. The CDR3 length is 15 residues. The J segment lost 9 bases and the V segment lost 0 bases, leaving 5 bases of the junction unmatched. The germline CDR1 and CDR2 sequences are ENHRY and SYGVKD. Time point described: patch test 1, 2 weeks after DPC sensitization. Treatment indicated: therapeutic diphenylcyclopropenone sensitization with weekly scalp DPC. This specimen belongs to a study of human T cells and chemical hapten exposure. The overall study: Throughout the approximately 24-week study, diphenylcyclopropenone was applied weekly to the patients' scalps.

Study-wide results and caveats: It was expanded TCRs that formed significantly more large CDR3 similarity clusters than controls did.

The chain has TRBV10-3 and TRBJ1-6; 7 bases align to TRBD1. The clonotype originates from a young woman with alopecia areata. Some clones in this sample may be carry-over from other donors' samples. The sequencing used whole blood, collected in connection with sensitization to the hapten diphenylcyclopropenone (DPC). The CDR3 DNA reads TGTGCCATCAGTGAGTCAGGAGGGGGCGGTTCACCCCTCCACTTT. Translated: CAISESGGGGSPLHF.